The clone carrying this TCR beta chain came up once. The antigen is unknown. This sample stems from a study of radiotherapy plus CTLA-4 blockade in lung cancer. Study as a whole: Among patients, around 19% showed objective responses, and around 30% had disease control. Study-level results: Subsequent to radiotherapy plus ipilimumab, tumor-derived TCR clones underwent expansion in blood. Alongside interferon-beta, early blood T cell clone dynamics were reportedly the best predictor of response.

This CDR3 spans 16 amino acids. V was trimmed by 3 bases and J by 3 bases, leaving 18 bases between them. Germline CDR1 SGHRS, CDR2 YFSETQ. With ipilimumab providing CTLA-4 blockade, focal radiation was administered to patients who had chemo-refractory metastatic non-small-cell lung cancer. Profiled with immunoSEQ multiplex PCR; TCRdb holds only in-frame clones, not every one. The sample holds some 41,000 clones, 65% to 75% seen once. The receptor was derived from a human donor with non-small cell lung cancer who had a partial response to radiotherapy plus ipilimumab. The chain links TRBV5-1 to TRBJ2-5, with D tentatively TRBD1 (5 bases). The sample consisted of peripheral blood, taken from a patient treated with radiotherapy plus ipilimumab. The CDR3 DNA reads TGCGCCAGCAGCTCCGGGCTCAGGGCATTGGAAGAGACCCAGTACTTC. Protein product: CASSSGLRALEETQYF.